This TCR beta chain was sequenced during a study of T cell responses to AZD1222 COVID-19 vaccine. Study overall: Second-dose schedules of about 4 or about 12 weeks were combined. Study-level findings and limits: Close to half of all spike-specific TCRs reportedly target regions of the variants that are unmutated. A mostly white British donor set with more females was recruited, and clonal diversity was possibly underestimated. Mapped onto spike, vaccine-associated CD4 TCRs spanned it and were dominant at 160-218 and 743-854.

As concerns this clone: Its antigen is not known.

The V end was cut by 1 base, the J end by 7 bases, with 10 bases between. Germline values: CDR1 LGHDT, CDR2 YNNKEL (reference sequence). CDR3 length equals 13 residues. Profiled with immunoSEQ multiplex PCR; TCRdb holds only in-frame clones, not every one. Of some 130,000 clones in the sample, roughly 90% were seen once. The sequencing used peripheral blood, collected on day 0 of AZD1222 vaccination. The chain couples TRBV3-1 (or the pseudogene TRBV3-2) to TRBJ1-1; D is unresolved. The TCR originated in an adult in good health. Written as DNA, the CDR3 is TGTGCCAGCAGCCAAGGGACCCCCTATGAAGCTTTCTTT. Translated: CASSQGTPYEAFF.